This T cell receptor (beta chain) was captured by sequencing in a study of radiotherapy plus CTLA-4 blockade in lung cancer. Study summary: Patients showed objective responses in 18% of cases, and disease control was achieved by around 30%.

Broader study findings: Some TCR clones had been derived from tumors. These clones expanded in peripheral blood after radiotherapy plus ipilimumab. In blood, early T cell clone dynamics reportedly predicted response best, together with interferon-beta.

The table came from immunoSEQ multiplex PCR; TCRdb's copy has only in-frame clones and leaves some out. The sample holds some 100,000 clones, about 85% seen once. The CDR3 has 13 residues. Looked up from germline, CDR1 is GTSNPN and CDR2 is SVGIG (reference sequence). Trimming cost V 4 bases and J 6 bases, with 15 bases left between them. On this clone itself: Its cognate antigen is unknown.

The source was peripheral blood, collected from a patient treated with radiotherapy plus ipilimumab. This chain connects TRBV30 to TRBJ1-1, with a weak D call TRBD1 (5 bases). The receptor was isolated from a human donor with non-small cell lung cancer that progressed on radiotherapy plus ipilimumab. CDR3 nucleotide sequence: TGTGCCTGGACCGGTCGGGGGGTAGCTGAAGCTTTCTTT. Amino acid sequence: CAWTGRGVAEAFF.